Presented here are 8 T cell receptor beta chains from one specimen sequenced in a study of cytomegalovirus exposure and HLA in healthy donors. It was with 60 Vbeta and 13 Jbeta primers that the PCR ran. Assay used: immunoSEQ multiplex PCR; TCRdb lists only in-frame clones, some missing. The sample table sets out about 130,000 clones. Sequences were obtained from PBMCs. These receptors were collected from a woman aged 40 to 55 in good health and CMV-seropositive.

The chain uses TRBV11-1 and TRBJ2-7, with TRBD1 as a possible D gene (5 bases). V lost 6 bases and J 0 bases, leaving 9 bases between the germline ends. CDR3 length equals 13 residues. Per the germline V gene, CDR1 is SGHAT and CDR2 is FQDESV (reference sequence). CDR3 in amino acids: CASRGQRSYEQYF. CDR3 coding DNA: TGTGCCAGCAGGGGGCAGCGCTCCTACGAGCAGTACTTC.

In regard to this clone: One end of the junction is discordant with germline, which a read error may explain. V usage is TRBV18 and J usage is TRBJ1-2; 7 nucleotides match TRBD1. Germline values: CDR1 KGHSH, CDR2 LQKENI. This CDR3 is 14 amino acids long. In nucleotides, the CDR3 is TGTGCCAGCTCCCCACAGGGGTACCTCTATGGCTACACCTTC. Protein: CASSPQGYLYGYTF.

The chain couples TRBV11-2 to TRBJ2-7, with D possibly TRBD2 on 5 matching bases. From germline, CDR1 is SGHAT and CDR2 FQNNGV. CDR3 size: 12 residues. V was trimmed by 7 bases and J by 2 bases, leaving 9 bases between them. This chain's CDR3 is CASKADPYEQYF. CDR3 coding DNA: TGTGCCAGCAAAGCGGACCCCTACGAGCAGTACTTC.

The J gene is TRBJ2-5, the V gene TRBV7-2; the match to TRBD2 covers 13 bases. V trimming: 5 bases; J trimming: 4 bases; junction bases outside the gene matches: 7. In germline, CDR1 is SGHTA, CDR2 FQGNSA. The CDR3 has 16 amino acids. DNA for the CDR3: TGTGCCAGCAGCAACCGACTAGCGGGAGGACTAGAGACCCAGTACTTC. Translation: CASSNRLAGGLETQYF.

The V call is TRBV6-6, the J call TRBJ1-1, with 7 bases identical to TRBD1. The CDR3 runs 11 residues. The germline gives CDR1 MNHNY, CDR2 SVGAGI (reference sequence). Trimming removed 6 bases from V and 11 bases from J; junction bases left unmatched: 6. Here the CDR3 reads CASRTTGSAFF. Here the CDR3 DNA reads TGTGCCAGCAGGACGACAGGGTCGGCTTTCTTT.

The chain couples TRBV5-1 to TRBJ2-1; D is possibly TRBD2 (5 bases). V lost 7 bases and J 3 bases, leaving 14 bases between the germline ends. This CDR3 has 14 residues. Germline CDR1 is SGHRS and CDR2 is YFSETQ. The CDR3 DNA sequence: TGCGCCAGCGCGGTGGCGGGTAACTACAATGAGCAGTTCTTC. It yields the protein CASAVAGNYNEQFF.

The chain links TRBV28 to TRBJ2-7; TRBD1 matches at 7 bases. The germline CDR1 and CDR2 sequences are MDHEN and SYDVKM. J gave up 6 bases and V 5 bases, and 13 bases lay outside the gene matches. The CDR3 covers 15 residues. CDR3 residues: CASSDPGTVGFEQYF. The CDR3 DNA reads TGTGCCAGCAGTGATCCGGGGACAGTTGGCTTCGAGCAGTACTTC.

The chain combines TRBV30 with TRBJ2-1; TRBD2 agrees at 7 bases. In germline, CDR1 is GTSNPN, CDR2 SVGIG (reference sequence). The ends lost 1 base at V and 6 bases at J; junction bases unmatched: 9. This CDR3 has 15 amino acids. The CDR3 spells CAWSDRRESGNEQFF. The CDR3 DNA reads TGTGCCTGGAGTGATCGGCGGGAGAGTGGCAATGAGCAGTTCTTC.